This is a list of T cell receptor beta chains from one sample in a study of T cells of healthy individuals. In TCRdb, the 5' RACE reads were re-called with MiXCR into one record per CDR3 protein. Here the sample spans 45,000 to 60,000 distinct CDR3 sequences, about 14% being singletons. These receptors were taken from a human donor in good health. Both conserved end residues are part of each CDR3. The order of the fields is CDR3 protein, CDR3 DNA, V gene, J gene, D gene, clone size. The D gene is left open where the match is weak. Clone size appears in some rows only: once, few, many, or a class for an expanded clone.

CDR3 protein: CASSLGQGEEQFF
CDR3 DNA: TGTGCCAGCAGCTTGGGCCAGGGTGAGGAGCAGTTCTTC
V gene: TRBV5-6
J gene: TRBJ2-1
D gene: .
clone size: many

CDR3 protein: CSVAQGDYGYTF
CDR3 DNA: TGCAGCGTTGCGCAGGGAGACTATGGCTACACCTTC
V gene: TRBV29-1
J gene: TRBJ1-2
D gene: .
clone size: medium-sized

CDR3 protein: CASSLTAGEQYF
CDR3 DNA: TGTGCCAGCAGCTTAACGGCGGGTGAGCAGTACTTC
V gene: TRBV7-3
J gene: TRBJ2-7
D gene: .
clone size: few

CDR3 protein: CSARALAGGSNTGELFF
CDR3 DNA: TGCAGTGCTAGAGCGCTAGCGGGGGGTTCGAACACCGGGGAGCTGTTTTTT
V gene: TRBV20-1
J gene: TRBJ2-2
D gene: TRBD2
clone size: many

CDR3 protein: CASSLLLGSGGADTQYF
CDR3 DNA: TGCGCCAGCAGCCTCCTCCTTGGTAGCGGGGGTGCAGATACGCAGTATTTT
V gene: TRBV4-3
J gene: TRBJ2-3
D gene: TRBD2
clone size: many

CDR3 protein: CASSSPQGADGELFF
CDR3 DNA: TGTGCCAGCAGCAGCCCTCAGGGGGCCGACGGGGAGCTGTTTTTT
V gene: TRBV7-6
J gene: TRBJ2-2
D gene: TRBD1
clone size: .

CDR3 protein: CASSPREPGTDTQYF
CDR3 DNA: TGCGCCAGCAGCCCCCGGGAGCCAGGCACAGATACGCAGTATTTT
V gene: TRBV5-1
J gene: TRBJ2-3
D gene: .
clone size: .

CDR3 protein: CASSDGRGPSTDTQYF
CDR3 DNA: TGTGCCAGCAGTGACGGACGGGGGCCTAGCACAGATACGCAGTATTTT
V gene: TRBV25-1
J gene: TRBJ2-3
D gene: .
clone size: .

CDR3 protein: CASSRDQSDTIYF
CDR3 DNA: TGTGCCAGCAGCCGAGACCAGTCTGACACCATATATTTT
V gene: TRBV12-3/TRBV12-4
J gene: TRBJ1-3
D gene: .
clone size: .

CDR3 protein: CASSLQGKTGNTIYF
CDR3 DNA: TGTGCCAGCAGCTTACAGGGGAAAACTGGAAACACCATATATTTT
V gene: TRBV7-9
J gene: TRBJ1-3
D gene: .
clone size: .

CDR3 protein: CASSYSGGAADTQYF
CDR3 DNA: TGTGCCAGCAGTTACAGCGGGGGGGCCGCAGATACGCAGTATTTT
V gene: TRBV6-2/TRBV6-3
J gene: TRBJ2-3
D gene: TRBD2
clone size: .

CDR3 protein: CAISESKRGEGQPQHF
CDR3 DNA: TGTGCCATCAGTGAGTCGAAGCGGGGGGAAGGCCAGCCCCAGCATTTT
V gene: TRBV10-3
J gene: TRBJ1-5
D gene: .
clone size: .

CDR3 protein: CASSSRTGGEQYF
CDR3 DNA: TGTGCCAGCAGCTCAAGGACAGGGGGAGAGCAGTACTTC
V gene: TRBV11-2
J gene: TRBJ2-7
D gene: TRBD1
clone size: .

CDR3 protein: CASSLRTGVIDNEQFF
CDR3 DNA: TGCGCCAGCAGCTTGCGGACAGGGGTTATCGACAATGAGCAGTTCTTC
V gene: TRBV5-1
J gene: TRBJ2-1
D gene: TRBD1
clone size: many

CDR3 protein: CASSTTGGNQPQHF
CDR3 DNA: TGCGCCAGCAGCACGACAGGGGGCAATCAGCCCCAGCATTTT
V gene: TRBV10-2
J gene: TRBJ1-5
D gene: TRBD1
clone size: many

CDR3 protein: CASSGSWAPSSYNSPLHF
CDR3 DNA: TGTGCCAGCAGTGGATCTTGGGCCCCAAGCTCCTATAATTCACCCCTCCACTTT
V gene: TRBV6-1
J gene: TRBJ1-6
D gene: .
clone size: few

CDR3 protein: CASSSPQLTGNTEAFF
CDR3 DNA: TGTGCCAGCAGTTCCCCTCAGCTGACAGGGAACACTGAAGCTTTCTTT
V gene: TRBV6-8
J gene: TRBJ1-1
D gene: .
clone size: many

CDR3 protein: CASSFLGTSETQYF
CDR3 DNA: TGTGCCAGCAGCTTCTTAGGGACGTCAGAGACCCAGTACTTC
V gene: TRBV5-6
J gene: TRBJ2-5
D gene: .
clone size: few

CDR3 protein: CSVADRGTEAFF
CDR3 DNA: TGCAGCGTAGCGGACAGGGGTACTGAAGCTTTCTTT
V gene: TRBV29-1
J gene: TRBJ1-1
D gene: TRBD1
clone size: many

CDR3 protein: CATSDAQGVPGANVLTF
CDR3 DNA: TGTGCCACCAGTGATGCGCAGGGCGTACCTGGGGCCAACGTCCTGACTTTC
V gene: TRBV24-1
J gene: TRBJ2-6
D gene: .
clone size: .

CDR3 protein: CASTGTDLYGYTF
CDR3 DNA: TGTGCCAGCACTGGGACCGACCTCTATGGCTACACCTTC
V gene: TRBV6-6
J gene: TRBJ1-2
D gene: .
clone size: .

CDR3 protein: CASSITDRDMIQETQYF
CDR3 DNA: TGTGCCAGTAGTATCACGGACCGGGACATGATACAAGAGACCCAGTACTTC
V gene: TRBV19
J gene: TRBJ2-5
D gene: .
clone size: many

CDR3 protein: CASSLGPQETQYF
CDR3 DNA: TGTGCCAGCAGCTTGGGCCCCCAAGAGACCCAGTACTTC
V gene: TRBV7-2
J gene: TRBJ2-5
D gene: .
clone size: many

CDR3 protein: CSGTSGSYEQFF
CDR3 DNA: TGCAGCGGCACTAGCGGGAGCTATGAGCAGTTCTTC
V gene: TRBV29-1
J gene: TRBJ2-1
D gene: TRBD2
clone size: few

CDR3 protein: CAITGINTEAFF
CDR3 DNA: TGTGCCATTACAGGAATAAACACTGAAGCTTTCTTT
V gene: TRBV7-9
J gene: TRBJ1-1
D gene: .
clone size: many

CDR3 protein: CASSLNPAVTSGNTIHF
CDR3 DNA: TGCGCCAGCAGCTTGAATCCCGCAGTAACCTCTGGAAACACCATACATTTT
V gene: TRBV5-1
J gene: TRBJ1-3
D gene: .
clone size: few

CDR3 protein: CASSLPTSGQRGETQYF
CDR3 DNA: TGTGCCAGCAGCTTACCCACTAGCGGGCAACGGGGCGAGACCCAGTACTTC
V gene: TRBV7-2
J gene: TRBJ2-5
D gene: TRBD2
clone size: few

CDR3 protein: CASSQTSGRGTQYF
CDR3 DNA: TGTGCCAGCAGCCAAACTAGCGGGAGGGGTACGCAGTATTTT
V gene: TRBV12-3/TRBV12-4
J gene: TRBJ2-3
D gene: TRBD2
clone size: .

CDR3 protein: CASSPRRGPNEKLFF
CDR3 DNA: TGTGCCAGCAGCCCACGCAGGGGGCCCAATGAAAAACTGTTTTTT
V gene: TRBV7-9
J gene: TRBJ1-4
D gene: TRBD1
clone size: .

CDR3 protein: CASSQNFRGGETQYF
CDR3 DNA: TGCGCCAGCAGCCAAAATTTCCGAGGCGGGGAGACCCAGTACTTC
V gene: TRBV4-1
J gene: TRBJ2-5
D gene: .
clone size: many

CDR3 protein: CASSVNLNEQFF
CDR3 DNA: TGTGCCAGCAGCGTGAACTTGAATGAGCAGTTCTTC
V gene: TRBV6-5
J gene: TRBJ2-1
D gene: .
clone size: many

CDR3 protein: CASSLTSVTYNEQFF
CDR3 DNA: TGTGCCAGCAGCCTTACTAGCGTGACCTACAATGAGCAGTTCTTC
V gene: TRBV7-8
J gene: TRBJ2-1
D gene: TRBD2
clone size: .

CDR3 protein: CASSLQRERAFF
CDR3 DNA: TGTGCCAGCAGTCTGCAACGGGAAAGGGCTTTCTTT
V gene: TRBV6-2/TRBV6-3
J gene: TRBJ1-1
D gene: .
clone size: .

CDR3 protein: CASRREGPRGTGELFF
CDR3 DNA: TGCGCCAGCAGGCGGGAGGGCCCTCGTGGTACCGGGGAGCTGTTTTTT
V gene: TRBV10-2
J gene: TRBJ2-2
D gene: TRBD2
clone size: few

CDR3 protein: CASSLAWSSAQPQHF
CDR3 DNA: TGTGCCAGCAGCTTAGCGTGGTCAAGCGCCCAGCCCCAGCATTTT
V gene: TRBV7-2
J gene: TRBJ1-5
D gene: .
clone size: many

CDR3 protein: CASSEAGDLYEQYF
CDR3 DNA: TGCGCCAGCAGCGAGGCGGGGGACCTATACGAGCAGTACTTC
V gene: TRBV5-1
J gene: TRBJ2-7
D gene: TRBD2
clone size: few

CDR3 protein: CACRWDANTQYF
CDR3 DNA: TGTGCCTGTCGATGGGACGCAAATACGCAGTATTTT
V gene: TRBV30
J gene: TRBJ2-3
D gene: .
clone size: many

CDR3 protein: CATAEGGADTQYF
CDR3 DNA: TGTGCCACTGCAGAGGGAGGGGCAGATACGCAGTATTTT
V gene: TRBV19
J gene: TRBJ2-3
D gene: TRBD2
clone size: many

CDR3 protein: CASSLGSGQGGTGELFF
CDR3 DNA: TGTGCCAGCAGCTTAGGATCTGGCCAGGGGGGGACCGGGGAGCTGTTTTTT
V gene: TRBV11-1
J gene: TRBJ2-2
D gene: .
clone size: .

CDR3 protein: CSARDSQTYGYTF
CDR3 DNA: TGCAGTGCTCGGGACAGCCAAACCTATGGCTACACCTTC
V gene: TRBV20-1
J gene: TRBJ1-2
D gene: TRBD1
clone size: .

CDR3 protein: CASSTPARGGGLTEAFF
CDR3 DNA: TGTGCCAGTAGTACCCCCGCTCGGGGAGGGGGCCTAACTGAAGCTTTCTTT
V gene: TRBV19
J gene: TRBJ1-1
D gene: TRBD1
clone size: .

CDR3 protein: CSVERRLASTEQFF
CDR3 DNA: TGCAGCGTTGAGAGGAGACTAGCATCGACCGAGCAGTTCTTC
V gene: TRBV29-1
J gene: TRBJ2-1
D gene: TRBD2
clone size: .

CDR3 protein: CASNDSPQRVRTYEQYF
CDR3 DNA: TGCGCCAGCAATGATTCCCCGCAGCGGGTCCGAACCTACGAGCAGTACTTC
V gene: TRBV5-1
J gene: TRBJ2-7
D gene: .
clone size: .

CDR3 protein: CAISRTGGNTEAFF
CDR3 DNA: TGTGCCATCAGCCGGACAGGGGGTAACACTGAAGCTTTCTTT
V gene: TRBV10-3
J gene: TRBJ1-1
D gene: TRBD1
clone size: few

CDR3 protein: CSAEQWGRGRNEQFF
CDR3 DNA: TGCAGTGCCGAACAATGGGGCCGGGGTCGGAATGAGCAGTTCTTC
V gene: TRBV20-1
J gene: TRBJ2-1
D gene: .
clone size: .

CDR3 protein: CASSSGPSDTQYF
CDR3 DNA: TGTGCCAGCAGTTCCGGGCCGAGCGATACGCAGTATTTT
V gene: TRBV5-6
J gene: TRBJ2-3
D gene: .
clone size: few

CDR3 protein: CASTKGRQIYNSPLHF
CDR3 DNA: TGTGCCAGCACCAAAGGTCGACAGATATATAATTCACCCCTCCACTTT
V gene: TRBV6-5
J gene: TRBJ1-6
D gene: .
clone size: few

CDR3 protein: CASTLVEGGRNTEAFF
CDR3 DNA: TGTGCCAGCACCCTCGTGGAAGGGGGCAGGAACACTGAAGCTTTCTTT
V gene: TRBV7-2
J gene: TRBJ1-1
D gene: TRBD1
clone size: .

CDR3 protein: CASSLVRYEQYF
CDR3 DNA: TGTGCCAGCAGCTTAGTTCGCTACGAGCAGTACTTC
V gene: TRBV7-9
J gene: TRBJ2-7
D gene: .
clone size: many

CDR3 protein: CASSHRRDTDTQYF
CDR3 DNA: TGTGCCAGCAGTCACAGACGAGACACAGATACGCAGTATTTT
V gene: TRBV25-1
J gene: TRBJ2-3
D gene: .
clone size: few

CDR3 protein: CSARENSGQGYGYNF
CDR3 DNA: TGCAGTGCTAGGGAAAATTCGGGACAGGGGTATGGCTACAACTTC
V gene: TRBV20-1
J gene: TRBJ1-2
D gene: TRBD1
clone size: once

CDR3 protein: CAISETSGRSDTQYF
CDR3 DNA: TGTGCCATCAGTGAAACTAGCGGGAGGTCAGATACGCAGTATTTT
V gene: TRBV10-3
J gene: TRBJ2-3
D gene: TRBD2
clone size: many